The entry below gives a single T cell receptor beta chain sequence along with its context. This clone's antigen is unknown. Base qualities were left out, and no much larger clone turns up one base away. This record belongs to a study of memory CD4+ T cells and cytomegalovirus serostatus (dated by TCRdb to 2018 to 2020). Concerning the study at large: The cohort included approximately 35 healthy adults from Belgium, of whom 9 were CMV seropositive and roughly 24 were CMV seronegative. The study sequenced CD4+ memory TCRbeta repertoires of a Belgian cohort with known cytomegalovirus serostatus to replicate a published TCR-based CMV serostatus classifier. Overall study results and their limits: On the Belgian cohort, the classifier based on the original framework reached a median bootstrapped AUC of roughly 0.96, with a 95% CI of 0.76-1.00. The results were interpreted as suggesting that the CMV-associated TCR signature is largely present in the CD4+ memory repertoire. Only CD4+CD45RO+ memory cells were sequenced, in contrast to the original study, in which naive and memory CD4+ and CD8+ populations were covered. For predicting CMV serostatus, the median bootstrapped AUC was 0.95 using the original framework and almost 0.93 using a US-trained random forest. Of around 160 previously reported CMV-associated TCRbeta sequences, about 72 appeared in the CD4+ memory repertoires, each in one to five individuals.

The Quick-DNA Microprep Kit was used to extract genomic DNA from the sorted cells. Amplification of TCRbeta DNA was done with the immunoSEQ hsTCRbeta kit, following the protocol from the manufacturer. An Illumina MiSeq instrument was used to sequence the TCRbeta libraries. For the original study's pipeline: Removing out-of-frame sequences left under 2.5 million distinct TCRbeta sequences, an average of about 70,000 per individual. Two values were used to score each individual: the count of fewer than 200 previously reported CMV-associated TCRbeta sequences and the total count of productive distinct TCRbeta sequences. A beta-binomial model was reimplemented in Python, and scikit-learn random forests with default parameters were trained on US cohort data. Classifier performance on the Belgian cohort was summarized as median AUC with percentile confidence intervals over 10,000 bootstrap iterations. In its TCRdb copy, this immuneACCESS table keeps in-frame sequences only and misses some clones. Where compared with another copy, unresolved V genes explain less than half of these, and the others have no known cause. For V, J and clone size, that table is used; D and trimming come from the DNA. The sample table lists 25,000 or so clones, 70% to 80% of them with a count of one. The ten biggest clones cover over 1% of the sample.

A FACSAria II was used to sort memory CD4+ T cells, defined as single viable CD3+CD4+CD8-CD45RO+ cells. CMV serostatus was determined with a Roche Elecsys assay detecting serum IgG against CMV pp150, pp28, p38 and p52. After thawing, total CD4+ T cells were enriched by positive selection with CD4 magnetic microbeads. The samples came from a different study that was designed specifically to examine the CD4+ T cell memory repertoire. Following standard operating procedures, peripheral blood mononuclear cells were isolated and cryopreserved, while serum was kept at -80 degrees C. The staining used CD3-PerCP (BW264/56), CD4-APC (RPA-T4), CD45RO-PE (UCHT1) and CD8-Pacific Orange (3B5) antibodies, and Sytox blue was used to exclude non-viable cells. For this chain, trimming is 7 bases at the V end and 2 bases at the J end, and the number of junction bases without a gene match is 9. Taken from cysteine to phenylalanine, the CDR3 has 15 residues. Solely the CDR3 DNA is kept, with 45 bases framed from the first base. In the germline V gene (reference sequence), CDR1 corresponds to LNHDA and CDR2 to SQIVND.

The V gene is TRBV19 and the J gene is TRBJ1-2, and 8 junction bases match TRBD1. This receptor was obtained from an adult in good health and CMV-seronegative. Source material: memory CD4+ T cells from blood. The bases are TGTGCCAGTAATCGGGGCGACAGGGGAAACTATGGCTACACCTTC. Its product reads: CASNRGDRGNYGYTF.